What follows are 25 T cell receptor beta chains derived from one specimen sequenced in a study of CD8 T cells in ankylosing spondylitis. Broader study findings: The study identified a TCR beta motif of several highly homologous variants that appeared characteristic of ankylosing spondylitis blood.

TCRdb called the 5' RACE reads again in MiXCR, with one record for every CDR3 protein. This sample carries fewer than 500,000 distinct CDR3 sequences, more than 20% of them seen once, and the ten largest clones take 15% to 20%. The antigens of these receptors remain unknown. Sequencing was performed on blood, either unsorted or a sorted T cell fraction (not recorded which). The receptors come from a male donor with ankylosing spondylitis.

The CDR3 loop reads CSAKSGRQGAYEQYF. The CDR3 coding sequence is TGCAGTGCTAAGTCAGGGCGACAGGGGGCCTACGAGCAGTACTTC. V gene TRBV20-1 combines with J gene TRBJ2-7; 9 bases align to TRBD1. This CDR3 region has 15 residues. V lost 4 bases, J lost 2 bases, and 9 bases stayed unmatched. Looked up from germline, CDR1 is DFQATT and CDR2 is SNEGSKA (reference sequence).

The chain's CDR3 is CASIGTGGAGNEQFF. As DNA, the CDR3 is TGTGCCAGCATCGGAACAGGGGGCGCCGGCAATGAGCAGTTCTTC. The rearrangement joins TRBV12-3 or TRBV12-4 to TRBJ2-1; 9 nucleotides align to TRBD1. The V segment lost 7 bases and the J segment 6 bases; nucleotides outside the gene matches: 10. The CDR3 consists of 15 residues.

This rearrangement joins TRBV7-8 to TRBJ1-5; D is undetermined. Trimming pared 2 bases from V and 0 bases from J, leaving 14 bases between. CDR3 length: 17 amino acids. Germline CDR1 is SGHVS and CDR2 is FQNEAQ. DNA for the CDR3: TGTGCCAGCAGCTTACAGGCTCCGACGGTTAGCAATCAGCCCCAGCATTTT. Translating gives CASSLQAPTVSNQPQHF. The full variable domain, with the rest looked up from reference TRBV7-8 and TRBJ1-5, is GAGVSQSPRYKVAKRGQDVALRCDPISGHVSLFWYQQALGQGPEFLTYFQNEAQLDKSGLPSDRFFAERPEGSVSTLKIQRTQQEDSAVYLCASSLQAPTVSNQPQHFGDGTRLSIL.

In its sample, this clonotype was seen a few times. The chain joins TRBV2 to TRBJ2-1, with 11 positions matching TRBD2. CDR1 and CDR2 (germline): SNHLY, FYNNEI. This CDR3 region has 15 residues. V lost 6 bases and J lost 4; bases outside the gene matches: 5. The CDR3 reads CASRSLAGVYNEQFF. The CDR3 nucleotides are TGTGCCAGCAGATCACTAGCGGGAGTGTACAATGAGCAGTTCTTC.

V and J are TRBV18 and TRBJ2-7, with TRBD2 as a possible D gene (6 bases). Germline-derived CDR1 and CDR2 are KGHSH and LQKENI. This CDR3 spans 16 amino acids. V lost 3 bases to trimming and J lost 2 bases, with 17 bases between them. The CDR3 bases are TGTGCCAGCTCACCTCCCGCTAGCGTGACCCCCTACGAGCAGTACTTC. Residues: CASSPPASVTPYEQYF.

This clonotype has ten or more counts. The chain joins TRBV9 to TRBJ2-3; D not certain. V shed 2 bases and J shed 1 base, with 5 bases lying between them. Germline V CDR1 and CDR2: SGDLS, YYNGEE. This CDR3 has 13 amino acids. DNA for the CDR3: TGTGCCAGCAGCGTGGGTGGCACAGATACGCAGTATTTT. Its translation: CASSVGGTDTQYF.

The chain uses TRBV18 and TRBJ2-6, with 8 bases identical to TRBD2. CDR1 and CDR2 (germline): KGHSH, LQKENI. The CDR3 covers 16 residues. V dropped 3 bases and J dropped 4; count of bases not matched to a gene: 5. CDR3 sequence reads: CASSPLTSAGANVLTF. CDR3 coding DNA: TGTGCCAGCTCACCGTTGACTAGCGCCGGGGCCAACGTCCTGACTTTC.

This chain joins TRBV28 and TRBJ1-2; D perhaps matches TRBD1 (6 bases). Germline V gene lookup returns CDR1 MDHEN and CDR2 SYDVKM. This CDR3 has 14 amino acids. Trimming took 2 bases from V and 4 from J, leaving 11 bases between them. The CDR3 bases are TGTGCCAGCAGTTTAGAGACAGGTTTCTATGGCTACACCTTC. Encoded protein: CASSLETGFYGYTF.

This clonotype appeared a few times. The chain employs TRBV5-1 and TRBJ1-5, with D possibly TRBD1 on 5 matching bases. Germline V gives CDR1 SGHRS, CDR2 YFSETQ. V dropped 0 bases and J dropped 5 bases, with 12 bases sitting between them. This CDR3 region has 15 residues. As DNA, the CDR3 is TGCGCCAGCAGCTTGGCCGGGGGTTCAGATCAGCCCCAGCATTTT. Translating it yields CASSLAGGSDQPQHF. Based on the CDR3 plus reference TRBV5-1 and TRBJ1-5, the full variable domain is KAGVTQTPRYLIKTRGQQVTLSCSPISGHRSVSWYQQTPGQGLQFLFEYFSETQRNKGNFPGRFSGRQFSNSRSEMNVSTLELGDSALYLCASSLAGGSDQPQHFGDGTRLSIL.

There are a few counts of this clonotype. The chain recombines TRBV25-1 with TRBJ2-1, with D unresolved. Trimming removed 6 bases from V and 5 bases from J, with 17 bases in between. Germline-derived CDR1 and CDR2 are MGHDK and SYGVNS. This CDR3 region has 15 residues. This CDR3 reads CASRRPHGRDNEQFF. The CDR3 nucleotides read TGTGCCAGCAGGAGACCCCACGGTAGAGACAATGAGCAGTTCTTC.

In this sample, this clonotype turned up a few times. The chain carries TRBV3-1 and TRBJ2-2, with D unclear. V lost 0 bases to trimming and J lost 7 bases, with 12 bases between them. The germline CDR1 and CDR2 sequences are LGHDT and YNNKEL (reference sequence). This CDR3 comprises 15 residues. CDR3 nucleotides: TGTGCCAGCAGCCAAGATCGCGGTTTAGTCGGGGAGCTGTTTTTT. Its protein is CASSQDRGLVGELFF.

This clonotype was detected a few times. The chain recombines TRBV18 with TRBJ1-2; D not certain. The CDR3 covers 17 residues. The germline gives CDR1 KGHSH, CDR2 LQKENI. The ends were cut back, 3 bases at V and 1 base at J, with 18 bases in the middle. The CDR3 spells CASSPSLSAQFNYGYTF. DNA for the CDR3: TGTGCCAGCTCACCCTCATTATCAGCCCAATTTAACTATGGCTACACCTTC.

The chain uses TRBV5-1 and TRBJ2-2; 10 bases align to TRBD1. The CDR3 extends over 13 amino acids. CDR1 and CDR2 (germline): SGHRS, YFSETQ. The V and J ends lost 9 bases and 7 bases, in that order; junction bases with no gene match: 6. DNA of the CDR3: TGCGCCAATCGACAGGGGGCCAGCGGGGAGCTGTTTTTT. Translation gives CANRQGASGELFF.

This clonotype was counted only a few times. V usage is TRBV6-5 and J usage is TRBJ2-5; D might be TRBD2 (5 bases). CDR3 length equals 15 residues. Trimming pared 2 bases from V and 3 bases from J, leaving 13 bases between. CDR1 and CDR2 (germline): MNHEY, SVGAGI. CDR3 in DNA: TGTGCCAGCAGTTACCTAGCTAGCCGAAAAGAGACCCAGTACTTC. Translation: CASSYLASRKETQYF.

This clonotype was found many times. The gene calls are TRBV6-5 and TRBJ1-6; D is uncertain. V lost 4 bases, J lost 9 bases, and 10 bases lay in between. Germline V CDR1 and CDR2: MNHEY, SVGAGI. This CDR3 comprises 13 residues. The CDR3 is CASSSDWGSPLHF. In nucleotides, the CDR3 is TGTGCCAGCAGTTCCGACTGGGGTTCACCCCTCCACTTT.

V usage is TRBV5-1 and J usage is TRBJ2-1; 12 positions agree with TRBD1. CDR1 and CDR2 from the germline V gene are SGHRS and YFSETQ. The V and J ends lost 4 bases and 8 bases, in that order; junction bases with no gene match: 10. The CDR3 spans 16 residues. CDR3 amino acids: CASSPRGDRGRYEQFF. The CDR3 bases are TGCGCCAGCAGCCCCCGAGGGGACAGGGGGCGTTATGAGCAGTTCTTC. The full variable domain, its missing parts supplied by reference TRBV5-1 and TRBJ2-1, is KAGVTQTPRYLIKTRGQQVTLSCSPISGHRSVSWYQQTPGQGLQFLFEYFSETQRNKGNFPGRFSGRQFSNSRSEMNVSTLELGDSALYLCASSPRGDRGRYEQFFGPGTRLTVL.

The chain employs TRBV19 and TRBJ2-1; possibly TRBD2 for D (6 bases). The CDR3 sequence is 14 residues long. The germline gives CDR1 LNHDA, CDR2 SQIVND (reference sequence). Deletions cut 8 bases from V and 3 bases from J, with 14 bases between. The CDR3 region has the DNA TGTGCCAGTCAAGGGTCGGGAGTCTACAATGAGCAGTTCTTC. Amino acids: CASQGSGVYNEQFF.

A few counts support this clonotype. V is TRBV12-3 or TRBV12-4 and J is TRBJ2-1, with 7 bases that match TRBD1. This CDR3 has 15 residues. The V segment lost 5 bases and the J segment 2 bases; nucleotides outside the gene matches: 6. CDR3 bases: TGTGCCAGCAGTATCGACAGGGCGACCTACAATGAGCAGTTCTTC. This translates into CASSIDRATYNEQFF.

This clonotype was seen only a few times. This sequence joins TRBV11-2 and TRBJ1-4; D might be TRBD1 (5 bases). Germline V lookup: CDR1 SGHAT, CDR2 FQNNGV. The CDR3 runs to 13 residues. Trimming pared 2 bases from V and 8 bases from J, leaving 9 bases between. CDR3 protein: CASSLTRVEKLFF. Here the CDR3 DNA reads TGTGCCAGCAGCTTAACCAGGGTAGAAAAACTGTTTTTT.

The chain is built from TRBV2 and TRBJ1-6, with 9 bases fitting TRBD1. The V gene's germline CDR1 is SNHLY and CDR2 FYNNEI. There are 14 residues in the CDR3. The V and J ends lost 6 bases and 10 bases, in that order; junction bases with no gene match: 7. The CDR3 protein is CASRDRGSRSPLHF. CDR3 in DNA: TGTGCCAGCAGGGACAGGGGATCCAGGTCACCCCTCCACTTT.

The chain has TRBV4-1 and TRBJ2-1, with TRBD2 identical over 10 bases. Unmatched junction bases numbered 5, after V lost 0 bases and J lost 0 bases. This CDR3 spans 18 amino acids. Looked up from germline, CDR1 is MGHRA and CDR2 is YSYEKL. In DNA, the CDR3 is TGCGCCAGCAGCCAAGATCCACCTAGCGGGAGCTCCTACAATGAGCAGTTCTTC. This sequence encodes CASSQDPPSGSSYNEQFF.

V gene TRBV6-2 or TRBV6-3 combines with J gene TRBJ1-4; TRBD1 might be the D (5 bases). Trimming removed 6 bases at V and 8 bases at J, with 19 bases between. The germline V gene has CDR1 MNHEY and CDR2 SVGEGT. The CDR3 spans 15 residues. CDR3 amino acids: CASSARSGGVEKLFF. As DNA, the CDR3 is TGTGCCAGCAGCGCCCGGTCCGGAGGGGTCGAAAAACTGTTTTTT.

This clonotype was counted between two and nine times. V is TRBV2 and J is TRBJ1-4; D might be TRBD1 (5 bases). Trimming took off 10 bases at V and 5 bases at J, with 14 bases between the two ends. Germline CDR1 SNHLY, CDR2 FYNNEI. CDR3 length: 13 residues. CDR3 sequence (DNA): TGTGCCACCCACAAGGGGTTAAATGAAAAACTGTTTTTT. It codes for CATHKGLNEKLFF. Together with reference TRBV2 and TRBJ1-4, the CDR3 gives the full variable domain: EPEVTQTPSHQVTQMGQEVILRCVPISNHLYFYWYRQILGQKVEFLVSFYNNEISEKSEIFDDQFSVERPDGSNFTLKIRSTKLEDSAMYFCATHKGLNEKLFFGSGTQLSVL.

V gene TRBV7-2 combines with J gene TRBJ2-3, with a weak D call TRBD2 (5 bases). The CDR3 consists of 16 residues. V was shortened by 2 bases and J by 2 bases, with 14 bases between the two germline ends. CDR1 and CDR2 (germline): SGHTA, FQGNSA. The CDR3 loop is CASSLISVLTTDTQYF. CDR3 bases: TGTGCCAGCAGCTTAATTAGCGTGCTCACCACAGATACGCAGTATTTT. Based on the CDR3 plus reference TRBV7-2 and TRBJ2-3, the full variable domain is GAGVSQSPSNKVTEKGKDVELRCDPISGHTALYWYRQSLGQGLEFLIYFQGNSAPDKSGLPSDRFSAERTGGSVSTLTIQRTQQEDSAVYLCASSLISVLTTDTQYFGPGTRLTVL.

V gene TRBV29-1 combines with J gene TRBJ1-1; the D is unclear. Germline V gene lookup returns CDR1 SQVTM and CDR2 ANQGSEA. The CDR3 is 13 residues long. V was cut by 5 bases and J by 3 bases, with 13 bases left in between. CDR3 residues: CSVRSGGDTEAFF. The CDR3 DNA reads TGCAGCGTTAGGTCGGGCGGGGACACTGAAGCTTTCTTT.